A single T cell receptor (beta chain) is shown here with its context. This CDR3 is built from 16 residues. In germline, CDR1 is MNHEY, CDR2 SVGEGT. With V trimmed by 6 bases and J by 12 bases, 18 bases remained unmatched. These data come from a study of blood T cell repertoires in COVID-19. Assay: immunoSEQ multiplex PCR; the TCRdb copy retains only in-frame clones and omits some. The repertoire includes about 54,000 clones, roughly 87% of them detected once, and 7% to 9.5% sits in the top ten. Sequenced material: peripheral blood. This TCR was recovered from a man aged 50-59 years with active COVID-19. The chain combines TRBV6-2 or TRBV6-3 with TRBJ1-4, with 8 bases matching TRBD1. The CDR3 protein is CASSGDRRVWGAELFF. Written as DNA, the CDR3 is TGTGCCAGCAGCGGGGACAGGAGGGTTTGGGGTGCGGAACTGTTTTTT.